Listed below are T cell receptor beta chains from one sample, sequenced in a study of T cell changes during pregnancy in multiple sclerosis. Assay: immunoSEQ multiplex PCR; the TCRdb copy retains only in-frame clones and omits some. The sample yields approximately 54,000 clones, 91% seen once. Sequenced material: peripheral blood, taken after pregnancy. The receptors were sampled from a female donor in good health, enrolled as a control in a pregnancy study. Each CDR3 is given with its conserved first and last residue. Each record gives: J gene, D gene, V gene, CDR3 DNA, CDR3 protein. The D gene is left open where the match is weak.

j_call: TRBJ2-5; d_call: TRBD1; v_call: TRBV5-1; cdr3_nt: TGCGCCAGCAGCTTGTCGCAGGGGGCGCCCCAAGAGACCCAGTACTTC; cdr3_aa: CASSLSQGAPQETQYF
j_call: TRBJ1-1; d_call: TRBD1; v_call: TRBV9; cdr3_nt: TGTGCCAGCAGCGTAGCTCACCAGGGGGTGAACACTGAAGCTTTCTTT; cdr3_aa: CASSVAHQGVNTEAFF
j_call: TRBJ2-5; d_call: .; v_call: TRBV6-1; cdr3_nt: TGTGCCAGCAAGCAGACCGGGAGAATTGATGGGACCCAGTACTTC; cdr3_aa: CASKQTGRIDGTQYF
j_call: TRBJ2-7; d_call: TRBD1; v_call: TRBV27; cdr3_nt: TGTGCCAGCAGTCTACAGGGGTACGAGCAGTACTTC; cdr3_aa: CASSLQGYEQYF
j_call: TRBJ2-3; d_call: TRBD1; v_call: TRBV5-4; cdr3_nt: TGTGCCAGCAGCTTTTACAGGGGGAATAGTGGCACAGATACGCAGTATTTT; cdr3_aa: CASSFYRGNSGTDTQYF
j_call: TRBJ2-3; d_call: TRBD2; v_call: TRBV30; cdr3_nt: TGTGCCTACAAACGGTTAATGGGACTAGCGGGAGTTGGAGATACGCAGTATTTT; cdr3_aa: CAYKRLMGLAGVGDTQYF
j_call: TRBJ1-3; d_call: .; v_call: TRBV6-1; cdr3_nt: TGTGCCAGCAGTCCAGTGCACTCTGGAAACACCATATATTTT; cdr3_aa: CASSPVHSGNTIYF
j_call: TRBJ2-5; d_call: TRBD1; v_call: TRBV11-3; cdr3_nt: TGTGCCAGCAGCTTGAACTTCGGACAGGGCGTGGGGGAGACCCAGTACTTC; cdr3_aa: CASSLNFGQGVGETQYF
j_call: TRBJ1-4; d_call: TRBD1; v_call: TRBV14; cdr3_nt: TGTGCCAGCAGCCACCTTCGGACAGGACCCCAACTAATAGAAAAACTGTTTTTT; cdr3_aa: CASSHLRTGPQLIEKLFF
j_call: TRBJ1-6; d_call: TRBD1; v_call: TRBV7-2; cdr3_nt: TGTGCCAGCACCACAGGGGGCGTAAATTCACCCCTCCACTTT; cdr3_aa: CASTTGGVNSPLHF
j_call: TRBJ1-1; d_call: .; v_call: TRBV28; cdr3_nt: TGTGCCAGCAGTGCTTCGGTGAACACTGAAGCTTTCTTT; cdr3_aa: CASSASVNTEAFF
j_call: TRBJ2-1; d_call: TRBD2; v_call: TRBV19; cdr3_nt: TGTGCCAGTAGTAGGACGCGGGGGAGCAATGAGCAGTTCTTC; cdr3_aa: CASSRTRGSNEQFF
j_call: TRBJ1-5; d_call: .; v_call: TRBV5-5; cdr3_nt: TGTGCCAGCAGCTTTGGTGCGGGGAATCAGCCCCAGCATTTT; cdr3_aa: CASSFGAGNQPQHF
j_call: TRBJ2-7; d_call: .; v_call: TRBV15; cdr3_nt: TGTGCCACCAGCAGAGTGGAACCTGAGGAAGGAGGTGAGCAGTACTTC; cdr3_aa: CATSRVEPEEGGEQYF
j_call: TRBJ2-7; d_call: TRBD1; v_call: TRBV28; cdr3_nt: TGTGCCAGCAGTGGGACAGGGATATTCTACGAGCAGTACTTC; cdr3_aa: CASSGTGIFYEQYF
j_call: TRBJ2-2; d_call: .; v_call: TRBV28; cdr3_nt: TGTGCCAGCAGTTTATCGGGTTGGAGAGGCACCGGGGAGCTGTTTTTT; cdr3_aa: CASSLSGWRGTGELFF
j_call: TRBJ1-2; d_call: TRBD1; v_call: TRBV5-1; cdr3_nt: TGCGCCAGCAGCGGAAGGACAGGGGCACAGCCTAACTATGGCTACACCTTC; cdr3_aa: CASSGRTGAQPNYGYTF
j_call: TRBJ2-7; d_call: .; v_call: TRBV6-4; cdr3_nt: TGTGCCAGCAGTCTGGACATCTCCTACGAGCAGTACTTC; cdr3_aa: CASSLDISYEQYF
j_call: TRBJ2-7; d_call: .; v_call: TRBV5-4; cdr3_nt: TGTGCCAGCAGCTTGGGGACAAGCTCCTACGAGCAGTACTTC; cdr3_aa: CASSLGTSSYEQYF
j_call: TRBJ1-1; d_call: .; v_call: TRBV5-1; cdr3_nt: TGCGCCAGCAGCTTGGCCGGGACACCGAACACTGAAGCTTTCTTT; cdr3_aa: CASSLAGTPNTEAFF
j_call: TRBJ2-5; d_call: .; v_call: TRBV30; cdr3_nt: TGTGCCCGGAGTCGCATTACCTCGGGACCCCAGGGGGAGACCCAGTACTTC; cdr3_aa: CARSRITSGPQGETQYF
j_call: TRBJ2-1; d_call: TRBD2; v_call: TRBV28; cdr3_nt: TGTGCCAGCAGTTTAGGGGCTAGCGGGAGTGGTGAGCAGTTCTTC; cdr3_aa: CASSLGASGSGEQFF
j_call: TRBJ2-5; d_call: .; v_call: TRBV6-1; cdr3_nt: TGTGCCAGCAGTGGAGCCAAAGGGGGACAAGAGACCCAGTACTTC; cdr3_aa: CASSGAKGGQETQYF
j_call: TRBJ2-4; d_call: .; v_call: TRBV7-2; cdr3_nt: TGTGCCAGCAGCCCGGGGGGCGCGATAAACATTCAGTACTTC; cdr3_aa: CASSPGGAINIQYF
j_call: TRBJ1-5; d_call: .; v_call: TRBV15; cdr3_nt: TGTGCCACCAGCAGAGATTACGGGGGTGATATGCCCCAGCATTTT; cdr3_aa: CATSRDYGGDMPQHF
j_call: TRBJ2-7; d_call: .; v_call: TRBV5-1; cdr3_nt: TGCGCCAGCAGCTTGAGGGGCTCCCCCTACGAGCAGTACTTC; cdr3_aa: CASSLRGSPYEQYF